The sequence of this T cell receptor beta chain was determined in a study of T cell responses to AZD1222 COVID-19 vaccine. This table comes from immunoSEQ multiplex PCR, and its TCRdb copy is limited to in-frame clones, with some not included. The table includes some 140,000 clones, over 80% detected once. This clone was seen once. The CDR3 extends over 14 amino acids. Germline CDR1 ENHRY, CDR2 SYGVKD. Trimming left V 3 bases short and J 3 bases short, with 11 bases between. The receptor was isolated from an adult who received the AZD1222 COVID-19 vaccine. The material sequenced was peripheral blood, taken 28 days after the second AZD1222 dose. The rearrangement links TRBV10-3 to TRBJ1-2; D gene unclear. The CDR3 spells CAISDRTADYGYTF. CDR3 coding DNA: TGTGCCATCAGTGATCGGACGGCTGACTATGGCTACACCTTC.